The 9 T cell receptor beta chains given below trace back to one sample, sequenced in a study of shared clonotypes between healthy human individuals. TCRdb keeps only in-frame clones here, not all; method: immunoSEQ multiplex PCR. The repertoire holds roughly 2.5 million clones, 90% to 95% seen once, with around 0.14% in the top ten. The source material was naive CD4+ T cells sorted from blood. The subset is: CD45RA+ positively selected. These receptors came from a young man in good health.

This clone was counted a single time. V usage is TRBV19 and J usage is TRBJ2-5, with a tentative D call TRBD1 (6 bases). This CDR3 is built from 14 residues. CDR1 LNHDA and CDR2 SQIVND come from the germline V gene (reference sequence). Deletions cut 4 bases from V and 5 bases from J, with 14 bases between. CDR3 nucleotide sequence: TGTGCCAGTAGTACTACAGGGTTGAGGGAGACCCAGTACTTC. It is translated as CASSTTGLRETQYF. The variable domain in full, with the rest retrieved from reference TRBV19 and TRBJ2-5, is DGGITQSPKYLFRKEGQNVTLSCEQNLNHDAMYWYRQDPGQGLRLIYYSQIVNDFQKGDIAEGYSVSREKKESFPLTVTSAQKNPTAFYLCASSTTGLRETQYFGPGTRLLVL.

V and J are TRBV7-3 and TRBJ2-3, with 7 bases that match TRBD1. V shed 6 bases and J 3 bases; nucleotides not matched to a gene: 9. The CDR3 length is 15 residues. Germline CDR1 and CDR2: SGHTA and FQGTGA. This chain's CDR3 is CASSQGGLRTDTQYF. The CDR3 region has the DNA TGTGCCAGCAGTCAAGGGGGCTTGAGGACAGATACGCAGTATTTT. Full variable domain (remainder filled in from reference TRBV7-3 and TRBJ2-3): GAGVSQTPSNKVTEKGKYVELRCDPISGHTALYWYRQSLGQGPEFLIYFQGTGAADDSGLPNDRFFAVRPEGSVSTLKIQRTERGDSAVYLCASSQGGLRTDTQYFGPGTRLTVL.

The J gene is TRBJ1-2, the V gene TRBV6-4, with a tentative D call TRBD1 (6 bases). The CDR3 sequence is 14 residues long. V was pared by 6 bases and J by 4 bases, with 15 bases between. Germline CDR1 reads MRHNA; CDR2 reads SNTAGT. Written as DNA, the CDR3 is TGTGCCAGCAGCCCCGACAGGCTTACCTATGGCTACACCTTC. Translating it yields CASSPDRLTYGYTF.

V usage is TRBV6-6 and J usage is TRBJ2-5; TRBD1 matches 9 bases. This CDR3 has 14 residues. V lost 6 bases to trimming and J lost 5 bases; unmatched junction nucleotides: 7. Germline values: CDR1 MNHNY, CDR2 SVGAGI (reference sequence). The CDR3 loop is CASRATGGRETQYF. In nucleotides, the CDR3 is TGTGCCAGCAGAGCTACAGGGGGCCGGGAGACCCAGTACTTC.

The chain has TRBV5-1 and TRBJ1-5, with D perhaps TRBD1 (5 bases). Germline V gives CDR1 SGHRS, CDR2 YFSETQ. The ends were cut back, 4 bases at V and 0 bases at J, with 8 bases in the middle. This CDR3 has 14 residues. The CDR3 DNA is TGCGCCAGCAGCGCGGGGCATAGCAATCAGCCCCAGCATTTT. Its protein product is CASSAGHSNQPQHF.

The chain recombines TRBV5-1 with TRBJ2-7, with a tentative D call TRBD2 (8 bases). From germline, CDR1 is SGHRS and CDR2 YFSETQ. V was cut by 4 bases and J by 5 bases, with 22 bases left in between. The CDR3 loop spans 16 amino acids. CDR3 DNA: TGCGCCAGCAGCATGGGGACAGCGGGAGCGTGGAACGAGCAGTACTTC. Translated, it gives CASSMGTAGAWNEQYF.

The V gene is TRBV6-5, the J gene TRBJ2-7; 8 positions match TRBD1. Germline CDR1 reads MNHEY; CDR2 reads SVGAGI. Unmatched junction bases numbered 8, after V lost 0 bases and J lost 7 bases. The CDR3 sequence is 15 residues long. The CDR3: CASSYSSQGADEQYF. DNA for the CDR3: TGTGCCAGCAGTTACTCATCGCAGGGGGCAGATGAGCAGTACTTC.

The chain links TRBV29-1 to TRBJ1-1; D gene unclear. V lost 5 bases and J lost 1, with 17 bases in between. Per the germline V gene, CDR1 is SQVTM and CDR2 is ANQGSEA. This CDR3 comprises 15 residues. CDR3 region: CSVSESGLTNTEAFF. CDR3 nucleotide sequence: TGCAGCGTTTCAGAATCCGGACTGACGAACACTGAAGCTTTCTTT.

The chain carries TRBV29-1 and TRBJ2-1; tentatively, D is TRBD1 (5 bases). Trimming stripped 4 bases from V and 6 bases from J, with 10 bases between. This CDR3 is 12 amino acids long. Germline-derived CDR1 and CDR2 are SQVTM and ANQGSEA. CDR3 protein: CSVVSRVNEQFF. The CDR3 DNA is TGCAGCGTTGTAAGCAGGGTCAATGAGCAGTTCTTC.